This record covers a single TCR beta chain. Its target is unknown. The record originates from a study of cytomegalovirus exposure and HLA in healthy donors. Vbeta (60) and Jbeta (13) primers were used in the PCR. Generated by immunoSEQ multiplex PCR, the TCRdb table keeps only in-frame clones and is missing some. The sample contains 270,000 or so clones, approximately 90% of which appear only once. Study-wide results and limits: Later genetic work tied a missense DCLRE1C variant to beta-chain V and J trimming.

V was clipped by 3 bases and J by 3 bases, with 12 bases between them. Germline V gene data show CDR1 as KGHSH and CDR2 as LQKENI. The length of the CDR3 is 15 residues. The source of this sequence is a man aged 40-50 years in good health and CMV-seropositive. The chain employs TRBV18 and TRBJ2-1; D is unresolved. The sample consisted of PBMCs. The DNA for the CDR3 is TGTGCCAGCTCACCCGACTCTTCCGACTACAATGAGCAGTTCTTC. Residues: CASSPDSSDYNEQFF.